The next 24 T cell receptor beta chains were all read from a single sample in a study of cytomegalovirus exposure and HLA in healthy donors. The PCR employed 60 Vbeta primers together with 13 Jbeta primers. Data came from immunoSEQ multiplex PCR; TCRdb stores just in-frame clones and leaves some out. Found here are fewer than 200,000 clones, around 78% of them singletons; the top ten hold less than 0.9%. Sequenced material: PBMCs. All receptors derive from a female donor in good health and CMV-seronegative.

CDR3 residues: CASSFESGRWGTDTQYF. The CDR3, as DNA: TGCGCCAGCAGCTTCGAGAGCGGGAGATGGGGCACAGATACGCAGTATTTT. The chain employs TRBV5-1 and TRBJ2-3; TRBD2 matches at 8 bases. Germline CDR1 SGHRS, CDR2 YFSETQ. The V gene end was trimmed by 2 bases and the J gene end by 1 base; junction bases not matched to a gene: 9. CDR3 size: 17 residues. Looking up the rest from reference TRBV5-1 and TRBJ2-3 gives the full variable domain: KAGVTQTPRYLIKTRGQQVTLSCSPISGHRSVSWYQQTPGQGLQFLFEYFSETQRNKGNFPGRFSGRQFSNSRSEMNVSTLELGDSALYLCASSFESGRWGTDTQYFGPGTRLTVL.

The chain combines TRBV19 with TRBJ1-5; 7 bases align to TRBD1. The CDR3 has 13 amino acids. V was clipped by 4 bases and J by 7 bases; unmatched bases: 4. CDR1 is LNHDA, CDR2 SQIVND, per germline (reference sequence). This CDR3 reads CASSTGGEQPQHF. The CDR3 DNA follows: TGTGCCAGTAGTACAGGGGGAGAACAGCCCCAGCATTTT.

This sequence joins TRBV6-1 and TRBJ1-5; D is undetermined. The CDR3 has 14 amino acids. V was shortened by 10 bases and J by 2 bases, with 15 bases between the two germline ends. Germline lookup yields CDR1 MNHNS and CDR2 SASEGT. The CDR3 DNA reads TGTGCCACCACGGCTTCGGCGGGCAATCAGCCCCAGCATTTT. Its translation: CATTASAGNQPQHF.

This rearrangement joins TRBV25-1 to TRBJ1-6; 8 nucleotides line up with TRBD1. CDR3 size: 13 residues. Germline trimming cut 10 bases from V and 8 bases from J; bases unmatched to any gene: 7. Germline V gene data show CDR1 as MGHDK and CDR2 as SYGVNS. The CDR3 coding sequence is TGTGCCATCAAGGACAGGGAATATTCACCCCTCCACTTT. It codes for CAIKDREYSPLHF.

The chain is built from TRBV6-1 and TRBJ2-7; no clear D gene. Per the germline V gene, CDR1 is MNHNS and CDR2 is SASEGT. The ends were cut back, 4 bases at V and 9 bases at J, with 13 bases in the middle. There are 12 residues in the CDR3. As DNA, the CDR3 is TGTGCCAGCAGTGCGTCTTTGAGGTGGCAGTACTTC. Protein sequence: CASSASLRWQYF.

The V and J genes are TRBV10-3 and TRBJ2-7, with a possible D match to TRBD2 (6 bases). This CDR3 is built from 13 residues. The germline V gene has CDR1 ENHRY and CDR2 SYGVKD. With 11 bases removed from V and 4 bases from J, the gap between germline ends came to 18 bases. The CDR3 here is CAADGPGVYEQYF. CDR3 coding DNA: TGTGCCGCGGACGGGCCGGGAGTTTACGAGCAGTACTTC.

This chain connects TRBV9 to TRBJ2-1; tentatively, D is TRBD2 (5 bases). Germline CDR1 is SGDLS and CDR2 is YYNGEE. V lost 6 bases to trimming and J lost 2 bases, with 9 bases between them. The CDR3 is made up of 13 amino acids. The chain's CDR3 is CASTRDPYNEQFF. Written as DNA, the CDR3 is TGTGCCAGCACCCGGGATCCCTACAATGAGCAGTTCTTC. The full variable domain, with the rest looked up from reference TRBV9 and TRBJ2-1, is DSGVTQTPKHLITATGQRVTLRCSPRSGDLSVYWYQQSLDQGLQFLIQYYNGEERAKGNILERFSAQQFPDLHSELNLSSLELGDSALYFCASTRDPYNEQFFGPGTRLTVL.

V and J are TRBV29-1 and TRBJ2-3; tentative D call: TRBD2 (6 bases). CDR1 and CDR2 (germline): SQVTM, ANQGSEA. V lost 6 bases and J 3 bases, leaving 13 bases between the germline ends. This CDR3 has 13 residues. CDR3: CSVEAGSTDTQYF. The CDR3, as DNA: TGCAGCGTAGAGGCGGGGTCTACAGATACGCAGTATTTT.

This chain uses TRBV7-3 with TRBJ2-6; D is possibly TRBD1 (6 bases). Germline CDR1 and CDR2: SGHTA and FQGTGA. This CDR3 region has 17 residues. Trimming pared 4 bases from V and 0 bases from J, leaving 13 bases between. The CDR3 reads CASSSRTALSGANVLTF. CDR3 coding DNA: TGTGCCAGCAGCTCCAGGACAGCCCTCTCTGGGGCCAACGTCCTGACTTTC.

The chain links TRBV10-1 to TRBJ2-5; D gene ambiguous. V lost 8 bases and J lost 5, with 15 bases in between. There are 13 residues in the CDR3. Germline V gene data show CDR1 as WNHNN and CDR2 as SYGVQD (reference sequence). The CDR3 nucleotides read TGCGCCAGCCAAGGAGCCGCCGGGGAGACCCAGTACTTC. This codes for CASQGAAGETQYF.

This chain joins TRBV7-2 and TRBJ2-5; D is possibly TRBD2 (5 bases). With 5 bases removed from V and 1 base from J, the gap between germline ends came to 8 bases. Germline V lookup: CDR1 SGHTA, CDR2 FQGNSA. This CDR3 spans 13 amino acids. CDR3 sequence: CASSQDFQETQYF. DNA for the CDR3: TGTGCCAGCAGCCAGGACTTCCAAGAGACCCAGTACTTC. Filled out from reference TRBV7-2 and TRBJ2-5, the complete variable domain reads GAGVSQSPSNKVTEKGKDVELRCDPISGHTALYWYRQSLGQGLEFLIYFQGNSAPDKSGLPSDRFSAERTGGSVSTLTIQRTQQEDSAVYLCASSQDFQETQYFGPGTRLLVL.

J is TRBJ2-7 and V is TRBV29-1, with TRBD1 matching 8 bases. This CDR3 contains 13 residues. The ends lost 7 bases at V and 5 bases at J; junction bases unmatched: 10. The germline V gene encodes CDR1 SQVTM and CDR2 ANQGSEA. The CDR3 DNA sequence: TGCAGCGGCGGATCCGGGACAGGTAACGAGCAGTACTTC. It is translated as CSGGSGTGNEQYF.

The gene calls are TRBV4-3 and TRBJ1-2; 7 nucleotides align to TRBD1. The CDR3 is 14 residues long. Germline values: CDR1 LGHNA, CDR2 YSLEER. Unmatched junction bases numbered 4, after V lost 3 bases and J lost 3 bases. The CDR3 nucleotides are TGCGCCAGCAGCCAGGCTACAGGGGACTATGGCTACACCTTC. It codes for CASSQATGDYGYTF.

The CDR3 sequence: CASSDLAATSYEQYF. The DNA of the CDR3 is TGTGCCAGTAGTGATTTAGCGGCCACTTCCTACGAGCAGTACTTC. The chain links TRBV19 to TRBJ2-7; D is possibly TRBD2 (6 bases). Germline assignment: CDR1 LNHDA and CDR2 SQIVND (reference sequence). The CDR3 totals 15 residues. With 5 bases removed from V and 1 base from J, the gap between germline ends came to 15 bases.

The chain links TRBV4-1 to TRBJ2-2, with 9 bases matching TRBD2. V was pared by 4 bases and J by 6 bases, with 18 bases of the junction left unmatched. The CDR3 contains 19 residues. Germline V gene lookup returns CDR1 MGHRA and CDR2 YSYEKL. The CDR3 here is CASSPLRARGGLGAGELFF. The CDR3 nucleotides are TGCGCCAGCAGCCCTCTACGGGCGCGGGGGGGCCTCGGGGCCGGGGAGCTGTTTTTT.

The genes are TRBV7-2 and TRBJ1-3; no reliable D call. The J call is in doubt because the DNA end fits TRBJ2-2 better. The CDR3 extends over 16 amino acids. Germline V gives CDR1 SGHTA, CDR2 FQGNSA. CDR3 protein: CASSPRRAAISGELFF. CDR3 coding DNA: TGTGCCAGCAGCCCCCGTAGGGCGGCCATATCCGGGGAGCTGTTTTTT.

This clone has a handful of counts. The DNA for the CDR3 is TGCGCCAGCAGCGAAAATCCGGGACAGGGGAACACCGGGGAGCTGTTTTTT. Its translation is CASSENPGQGNTGELFF. This sequence joins TRBV5-1 and TRBJ2-2; 9 nucleotides agree with TRBD1. CDR3 size: 17 residues. The V gene's germline CDR1 is SGHRS and CDR2 YFSETQ. V trimming: 4 bases; J trimming: 1 base; junction bases outside the gene matches: 8.

The chain is built from TRBV5-4 and TRBJ2-2; TRBD1 matches 9 bases. This CDR3 has 17 amino acids. From germline, CDR1 is SGHNT and CDR2 YYREEE (reference sequence). Trimming cost V 0 bases and J 8 bases; bases outside gene matches: 11. The DNA for the CDR3 is TGTGCCAGCAGCTTGGACCTTCCGACAGGGGGTTGGGGGGAGCTGTTTTTT. It is translated as CASSLDLPTGGWGELFF. The full variable domain, its missing parts supplied by reference TRBV5-4 and TRBJ2-2, is ETGVTQSPTHLIKTRGQQVTLRCSSQSGHNTVSWYQQALGQGPQFIFQYYREEENGRGNFPPRFSGLQFPNYSSELNVNALELDDSALYLCASSLDLPTGGWGELFFGEGSRLTVL.

The J gene is TRBJ1-2, the V gene TRBV21-1. TRBV21-1 is deemed a pseudogene. There are 15 residues in the CDR3. CDR3 bases: TGTGCCAGCAGCGAACAGAGGGTGCCTAACTATGGTTACACCTTC. Translation gives CASSEQRVPNYGYTF.

This clone has only a few counts. The rearrangement links TRBV18 to TRBJ1-1, with 10 bases fitting TRBD1. Germline CDR1 reads KGHSH; CDR2 reads LQKENI. The junction had 6 bases not matched to a gene; V was cut back by 4 bases and J by 4 bases. CDR3 length: 15 amino acids. DNA for the CDR3: TGTGCCAGCTCACTCGGACAGGGGGTGAGCACTGAAGCTTTCTTT. Translation gives CASSLGQGVSTEAFF.

This clone was observed a handful of times. The V call is TRBV5-6, the J call TRBJ2-2, with a tentative D call TRBD1 (6 bases). Trimming shortened V by 3 bases and J by 5 bases, and 11 bases separated the two germline ends. From germline, CDR1 is SGHDT and CDR2 YYEEEE. This CDR3 spans 14 amino acids. The CDR3 is CASSSSGQTGELFF. The CDR3 bases are TGTGCCAGCAGCTCATCCGGACAGACCGGGGAGCTGTTTTTT.

J is TRBJ1-5 and V is TRBV6-5, with TRBD1 matching 8 bases. Per germline, CDR1 MNHEY and CDR2 SVGAGI. This CDR3 region has 15 residues. V trimming: 6 bases; J trimming: 6 bases; junction bases outside the gene matches: 10. CDR3 protein: CASSQRQGFGQPQHF. The CDR3 DNA sequence: TGTGCCAGCAGCCAGAGACAGGGGTTTGGTCAGCCCCAGCATTTT.

This chain connects TRBV30 to TRBJ2-7; TRBD1 aligns across 9 bases. The CDR3 sequence is 14 residues long. Germline loops: CDR1 GTSNPN, CDR2 SVGIG (reference sequence). V was clipped by 2 bases and J by 6 bases; unmatched bases: 8. This CDR3 is CAWSSGTGRVEQYF. The CDR3 DNA follows: TGTGCCTGGAGTTCCGGGACAGGGCGAGTCGAGCAGTACTTC. Variable domain in full (rest from reference TRBV30 and TRBJ2-7): SQTIHQWPATLVQPVGSPLSLECTVEGTSNPNLYWYRQAAGRGLQLLFYSVGIGQISSEVPQNLSASRPQDRQFILSSKKLLLSDSGFYLCAWSSGTGRVEQYFGPGTRLTVT.

The chain recombines TRBV5-6 with TRBJ2-7, with 10 bases that match TRBD1. Germline CDR1 is SGHDT and CDR2 is YYEEEE. Losses at the gene ends were 2 bases for V and 2 bases for J; bases not matched to a gene: 1. There are 14 residues in the CDR3. This CDR3 is CASSLGQGAYEQYF. DNA for the CDR3: TGTGCCAGCAGCTTAGGACAGGGGGCCTACGAGCAGTACTTC.